These 24 T cell receptor beta chains came from one sample sequenced in a study of shared clonotypes between healthy human individuals. Measured with immunoSEQ multiplex PCR; TCRdb has only the in-frame clones, and not every one. The repertoire consists of hundreds of thousands of clones, with 74% occurring once and the leading ten covering approximately 1.7%. Sample: memory CD4+ T cells sorted from blood. Subset given: CD45RA-negative fraction. Receptors originate from a woman aged 25 to 39 in good health.

The chain carries TRBV20-1 and TRBJ2-1; D is uncertain. CDR1 DFQATT and CDR2 SNEGSKA come from the germline V gene (reference sequence). Between the trimmed V and J ends, which lost 2 bases and 8 bases, there was a span of 7 bases. The CDR3 is 11 amino acids. CDR3 in amino acids: CSARPFDEQFF. The CDR3, as DNA: TGCAGTGCTAGACCGTTTGATGAGCAGTTCTTC.

The V gene is TRBV27, the J gene TRBJ2-7; D is ambiguous. Looked up from germline, CDR1 is MNHEY and CDR2 is SMNVEV (reference sequence). The CDR3 extends over 14 amino acids. Trimming took 5 bases from V and 5 from J, leaving 16 bases between them. The DNA of the CDR3 is TGTGCCAGCAGTCCCCGAATTTTGGGTAACGAGCAGTACTTC. It is translated as CASSPRILGNEQYF.

The rearrangement uses TRBV28 and TRBJ1-4; the match to TRBD1 covers 7 bases. This CDR3 has 14 amino acids. CDR1 and CDR2 from the germline V gene are MDHEN and SYDVKM. J gave up 4 bases and V 6 bases, and 5 bases lay outside the gene matches. The CDR3 DNA reads TGTGCCAGCAGGGAGGGGGCCTTTAATGAAAAACTGTTTTTT. Amino acid sequence: CASREGAFNEKLFF.

The V and J genes are TRBV28 and TRBJ2-1; TRBD2 matches 11 bases. The germline gives CDR1 MDHEN, CDR2 SYDVKM. The CDR3 spans 14 residues. V was pared by 6 bases and J by 7 bases, with 5 bases of the junction left unmatched. The CDR3 bases are TGTGCCAGCAGATTAGCGGGAGGGCCGAATGAGCAGTTCTTC. As protein: CASRLAGGPNEQFF.

CDR3 region: CASTRLGRGSNQPQHF. In nucleotides, the CDR3 is TGTGCCAGCACGAGGCTGGGCAGGGGGAGCAATCAGCCCCAGCATTTT. The gene calls are TRBV28 and TRBJ1-5; 7 bases are shared with TRBD1. Germline CDR1 is MDHEN and CDR2 is SYDVKM. CDR3 length equals 16 residues. Trimming at V came to 7 bases and at J to 1 base, leaving 10 bases not matched to a gene.

Many counts were recorded for this clone. V gene TRBV5-5 combines with J gene TRBJ2-7, with no clear D. V was shortened by 0 bases and J by 4 bases, with 8 bases between the two germline ends. Germline CDR1 and CDR2: SGHKS and YYEKEE (reference sequence). The CDR3 has 13 residues. The DNA of the CDR3 is TGTGCCAGCAGCTTGGCCCTGGCGTACGAGCAGTACTTC. Its translation is CASSLALAYEQYF. The whole variable domain, remainder taken from reference TRBV5-5 and TRBJ2-7, is DAGVTQSPTHLIKTRGQQVTLRCSPISGHKSVSWYQQVLGQGPQFIFQYYEKEERGRGNFPDRFSARQFPNYSSELNVNALLLGDSALYLCASSLALAYEQYFGPGTRLTVT.

The chain couples TRBV7-6 to TRBJ2-5; D possibly uses TRBD1 or TRBD2 (5 bases each). V was trimmed by 5 bases and J by 2 bases, leaving 12 bases between them. The CDR3 has 14 residues. CDR1 SGHVS and CDR2 FNYEAQ come from the germline V gene. This chain's CDR3 is CASSLGTAQETQYF. The CDR3 nucleotides read TGTGCCAGCAGCCTTGGGACGGCACAAGAGACCCAGTACTTC.

This rearrangement joins TRBV6-6 to TRBJ1-5, with D perhaps TRBD1 (6 bases). Germline CDR1 is MNHNY and CDR2 is SVGAGI (reference sequence). This CDR3 spans 16 amino acids. The V end was cut by 4 bases, the J end by 2 bases, with 15 bases between. The CDR3 reads CASSFRTVRGNQPQHF. Written as DNA, the CDR3 is TGTGCCAGCAGTTTTAGGACAGTCAGAGGCAATCAGCCCCAGCATTTT.

V and J are TRBV27 and TRBJ2-3, with 13 bases identical to TRBD2. J gave up 6 bases and V 5 bases, and 14 bases lay outside the gene matches. Looked up from germline, CDR1 is MNHEY and CDR2 is SMNVEV (reference sequence). The CDR3 covers 18 residues. This CDR3 is CASSPPPLGLAGVDTQYF. The CDR3 coding sequence is TGTGCCAGCAGTCCACCTCCCCTCGGACTAGCGGGAGTGGATACGCAGTATTTT.

The V call is TRBV2, the J call TRBJ2-3; 8 positions match TRBD1. Germline CDR1 is SNHLY and CDR2 is FYNNEI. V trimming: 5 bases; J trimming: 3 bases; junction bases outside the gene matches: 4. There are 14 residues in the CDR3. CDR3 protein: CASSRQGLTDTQYF. The CDR3 nucleotides read TGTGCCAGCAGTAGACAGGGGCTGACAGATACGCAGTATTTT.

The rearrangement joins TRBV6-1 to TRBJ1-4; the D gene is possibly TRBD1 (5 bases). There are 15 residues in the CDR3. Germline V gene lookup returns CDR1 MNHNS and CDR2 SASEGT. V lost 5 bases to trimming and J lost 8 bases, with 18 bases between them. The CDR3 DNA follows: TGTGCCAGCAGTCTATCCGGGACGGGAGGAGAAAAACTGTTTTTT. Protein: CASSLSGTGGEKLFF.

A word on this clone: Given a much more abundant clone one base away, this may be a read error. This chain uses TRBV27 with TRBJ1-5, with D perhaps matching TRBD1 (6 bases). Germline CDR1 MNHEY, CDR2 SMNVEV (reference sequence). This CDR3 region has 13 residues. V was trimmed by 2 bases and J by 7 bases, leaving 9 bases between them. The CDR3 spells CASSLQGRQPQHF. In nucleotides, the CDR3 is TGTGCCAGCAGTTTACAGGGGAGGCAGCCCCAGCATTTT.

A single count supports this clone. The J gene is TRBJ1-1, the V gene TRBV19; 9 bases fit TRBD1. The CDR3 has 17 amino acids. Germline CDR1 is LNHDA and CDR2 is SQIVND (reference sequence). J lost 0 bases, V lost 0 bases, and 5 bases had no gene match. CDR3 amino acids: CASSIDLGQGVNTEAFF. CDR3 bases: TGTGCCAGTAGTATAGATCTGGGACAGGGAGTGAACACTGAAGCTTTCTTT.

This clone was detected only once. The chain uses TRBV7-3 and TRBJ2-2; 15 bases are shared with TRBD2. Germline V CDR1 and CDR2: SGHTA, FQGTGA. J was trimmed by 4 bases and V by 4 bases; bases with no gene match: 7. The CDR3 covers 18 residues. The CDR3 loop reads CASSSRTSGRVGTGELFF. The DNA for the CDR3 is TGTGCCAGCAGCTCCAGGACTAGCGGGAGGGTGGGCACCGGGGAGCTGTTTTTT.

Only one count was recorded for this clone. The rearrangement links TRBV4-1 to TRBJ1-5, with 7 bases identical to TRBD1. The CDR3 is 15 residues long. V was clipped by 2 bases and J by 1 base; unmatched bases: 2. Looked up from germline, CDR1 is MGHRA and CDR2 is YSYEKL. The CDR3 nucleotides are TGCGCCAGCAGCCAACAGGGGGTAAGCAATCAGCCCCAGCATTTT. This codes for CASSQQGVSNQPQHF.

J is TRBJ2-7 and V is TRBV5-1, with D possibly being TRBD1 (6 bases). The CDR3 loop spans 12 amino acids. CDR1 SGHRS and CDR2 YFSETQ come from the germline V gene. The V gene lost 7 bases and the J gene lost 2 bases, with 10 bases spanning the gap. CDR3 nucleotide sequence: TGCGCCAGCCGCAGGGGAACCTACGAGCAGTACTTC. Its translation is CASRRGTYEQYF.

This chain links TRBV28 with TRBJ1-5; TRBD1 aligns across 7 bases. The V gene's germline CDR1 is MDHEN and CDR2 SYDVKM. This CDR3 is 16 amino acids long. J was trimmed by 1 base and V by 5 bases; bases with no gene match: 8. In DNA form, the CDR3 reads TGTGCCAGCAGTCCATCGACAGGGTTCAGCAATCAGCCCCAGCATTTT. This translates into CASSPSTGFSNQPQHF.

This clone was picked up many times. The same CDR3 also results from other DNA sequences found in this sample. The chain uses TRBV7-9 and TRBJ1-5; perhaps TRBD1 as D (5 bases). Trimming removed 0 bases from V and 0 bases from J, with 9 bases in between. The germline gives CDR1 SEHNR, CDR2 FQNEAQ (reference sequence). This CDR3 comprises 16 residues. CDR3 sequence: CASSLASGSSNQPQHF. DNA of the CDR3: TGTGCCAGCAGCTTAGCGTCAGGGAGTAGCAATCAGCCCCAGCATTTT. The complete variable domain, with remaining parts taken from reference TRBV7-9 and TRBJ1-5, reads DTGVSQNPRHKITKRGQNVTFRCDPISEHNRLYWYRQTLGQGPEFLTYFQNEAQLEKSRLLSDRFSAERPKGSFSTLEIQRTEQGDSAMYLCASSLASGSSNQPQHFGDGTRLSIL.

The J gene is TRBJ2-5, the V gene TRBV29-1, with 13 bases fitting TRBD2. V gave up 6 bases and J gave up 1 base; unmatched junction bases: 5. Germline V gene data show CDR1 as SQVTM and CDR2 as ANQGSEA. CDR3 length: 15 amino acids. CDR3 residues: CSVATSGRVQETQYF. The CDR3 DNA sequence: TGCAGCGTGGCCACTAGCGGGAGGGTCCAAGAGACCCAGTACTTC.

The V gene is TRBV7-3, the J gene TRBJ2-3; the match to TRBD2 covers 11 bases. V shed 6 bases and J 2 bases; nucleotides not matched to a gene: 7. The germline CDR1 and CDR2 sequences are SGHTA and FQGTGA. CDR3 length: 16 amino acids. The CDR3 DNA follows: TGTGCCAGCAGGACTAAACTAGCGGGGGCCACAGATACGCAGTATTTT. Protein sequence: CASRTKLAGATDTQYF. Full variable domain (outside the CDR3, taken from reference TRBV7-3 and TRBJ2-3): GAGVSQTPSNKVTEKGKYVELRCDPISGHTALYWYRQSLGQGPEFLIYFQGTGAADDSGLPNDRFFAVRPEGSVSTLKIQRTERGDSAVYLCASRTKLAGATDTQYFGPGTRLTVL.

The table lists this clone with a few counts. This chain uses TRBV29-1 with TRBJ2-1; D remains unclear. Per germline, CDR1 SQVTM and CDR2 ANQGSEA. Trimming took off 3 bases at V and 4 bases at J, with 10 bases between the two ends. The CDR3 sequence is 13 residues long. This CDR3 is CSVEIGPYNEQFF. The CDR3 bases are TGCAGCGTTGAGATTGGACCGTACAATGAGCAGTTCTTC.

Ten or more counts support this clone. The CDR3 loop reads CASSSDREVGELFF. The CDR3 DNA is TGTGCCAGCAGCTCCGACAGAGAAGTCGGGGAGCTGTTTTTT. The rearrangement uses TRBV7-2 and TRBJ2-2; maybe TRBD1 (5 bases). In germline, CDR1 is SGHTA, CDR2 FQGNSA. The CDR3 extends over 14 amino acids. V was pared by 4 bases and J by 7 bases, with 13 bases between. Variable domain in full (rest from reference TRBV7-2 and TRBJ2-2): GAGVSQSPSNKVTEKGKDVELRCDPISGHTALYWYRQSLGQGLEFLIYFQGNSAPDKSGLPSDRFSAERTGGSVSTLTIQRTQQEDSAVYLCASSSDREVGELFFGEGSRLTVL.

This clone was counted only a few times. CDR3: CASSLDGQPTYEQYF. The CDR3 DNA follows: TGTGCCAGCAGCTTAGACGGACAACCGACCTACGAGCAGTACTTC. The chain carries TRBV11-2 and TRBJ2-7, with D maybe TRBD1 (5 bases). Per the germline V gene, CDR1 is SGHAT and CDR2 is FQNNGV. V was clipped by 0 bases and J by 2 bases, with 11 bases between them. This CDR3 region has 15 residues. The variable domain in full, completed from reference TRBV11-2 and TRBJ2-7, reads EAGVAQSPRYKIIEKRQSVAFWCNPISGHATLYWYQQILGQGPKLLIQFQNNGVVDDSQLPKDRFSAERLKGVDSTLKIQPAKLEDSAVYLCASSLDGQPTYEQYFGPGTRLTVT.

V and J are TRBV28 and TRBJ2-3; maybe TRBD1 (5 bases). Trimming took off 3 bases at V and 4 bases at J, with 20 bases between the two ends. The germline gives CDR1 MDHEN, CDR2 SYDVKM. The CDR3 length is 17 residues. In DNA, the CDR3 is TGTGCCAGCAGTTTCTCACCGAGCCGACAGAAGTCAGATACGCAGTATTTT. Protein product: CASSFSPSRQKSDTQYF.